This TCR beta chain was profiled in a study of blood T cells in healthy people across ages. A second PCR of 7 to 11 cycles used a sample-barcoded 5' primer and a J-beta primer mix. TCRdb re-called the 5' RACE reads with MiXCR, one entry per CDR3 protein. The table lists 650,000 to 1,000,000 distinct CDR3 sequences, roughly 34% of them singletons. In its sample, this clonotype was seen once. A junction end diverges from the germline sequence, so it may reflect a read error. The source is a man between 18 and 29 years old in good health. Specimen: blood.

The CDR3 DNA sequence: TGTGCCAGCGGCTTACCCAGGGCTCTACCCAATGAGCAGTACTTC. Its protein product is CASGLPRALPNEQYF. The genes are TRBV7-9 and TRBJ2-5; tentative D call: TRBD1 (5 bases). The germline V gene has CDR1 SEHNR and CDR2 FQNEAQ (reference sequence). CDR3 length: 15 amino acids.